Following are 29 T cell receptor beta chains from one sample sequenced in a study of human T cells and chemical hapten exposure. Time point denoted: pre-sensitization, week 0. As to treatment: therapeutic diphenylcyclopropenone sensitization with weekly scalp DPC. A single record per CDR3 protein comes from TCRdb applying MiXCR to the RACE reads. The sample records around 350,000 distinct CDR3 sequences, over 5% being singletons. The source was whole blood, collected in connection with sensitization to the hapten diphenylcyclopropenone (DPC). The source of these receptors is a woman between 18 and 29 years old with alopecia areata. Some clones in this sample may be carry-over from other donors' samples.

V and J are TRBV6-5 and TRBJ2-5, with 11 bases lining up with TRBD2. CDR3 length equals 16 residues. The ends lost 0 bases at V and 1 base at J; junction bases unmatched: 1. The germline CDR1 and CDR2 sequences are MNHEY and SVGAGI. CDR3 in DNA: TGTGCCAGCAGTTACTCGACTAGCGGGGCCCAAGAGACCCAGTACTTC. Encoded protein: CASSYSTSGAQETQYF.

The J gene is TRBJ2-1, the V gene TRBV20-1; TRBD1 agrees at 7 bases. CDR3 size: 15 residues. The germline gives CDR1 DFQATT, CDR2 SNEGSKA (reference sequence). After removal of 3 bases from V and 4 bases from J, the junction contained 9 bases not matched to a gene. CDR3 protein: CSASQPRDSYNEQFF. CDR3 nucleotides: TGCAGTGCTAGCCAGCCCCGGGACAGTTACAATGAGCAGTTCTTC.

Concerning this clonotype itself: The junction does not match germline at one end; this may be a read error. The rearrangement uses TRBV7-9 and TRBJ1-6; 10 bases are shared with TRBD1. The germline gives CDR1 SEHNR, CDR2 FQNEAQ (reference sequence). There are 13 residues in the CDR3. CDR3 loop: CASSPGQGVPHHF. As DNA, the CDR3 is TGTGCCAGCAGCCCAGGACAGGGGGTACCCCACCACTTT. The full variable domain, its missing parts supplied by reference TRBV7-9 and TRBJ1-6, is DTGVSQNPRHKITKRGQNVTFRCDPISEHNRLYWYRQTLGQGPEFLTYFQNEAQLEKSRLLSDRFSAERPKGSFSTLEIQRTEQGDSAMYLCASSPGQGVPHHFGNGTRLTVT.

This clonotype was detected ten times or more. The J gene is TRBJ2-3, the V gene TRBV27; 7 bases fit TRBD2. The V gene end was trimmed by 6 bases and the J gene end by 4 bases; junction bases not matched to a gene: 7. The CDR3 totals 14 residues. Germline lookup yields CDR1 MNHEY and CDR2 SMNVEV (reference sequence). Here the CDR3 DNA reads TGTGCCAGCAGGGGGGTCGGACTAGCAGATACGCAGTATTTT. It translates to CASRGVGLADTQYF.

This clonotype was recorded at least ten times. V and J are TRBV20-1 and TRBJ2-5; no firm D call. V lost 3 bases and J 7 bases, leaving 27 bases between the germline ends. The CDR3 covers 17 residues. Germline CDR1 reads DFQATT; CDR2 reads SNEGSKA (reference sequence). In DNA form, the CDR3 reads TGCAGTGCTAGCCCGGTTATGGGTAGCCATTTGAAAGCGACCCAGTACTTC. The encoded protein is CSASPVMGSHLKATQYF.

CDR3 sequence (DNA): TGCAGCGTTGAAGATGGGGGGAATGCTAAAAACATTCAGTACTTC. Protein: CSVEDGGNAKNIQYF. This chain links TRBV29-1 with TRBJ2-4; possibly TRBD2 for D (6 bases). V lost 0 bases to trimming and J lost 4 bases, with 13 bases between them. Germline CDR1 SQVTM, CDR2 ANQGSEA. This CDR3 region has 15 residues.

The DNA of the CDR3 is TGTGCCACCAGTGCTGGGGGAACCTACGAGCAGTACTTC. It yields the protein CATSAGGTYEQYF. The chain links TRBV24-1 to TRBJ2-7, with D possibly being TRBD1 or TRBD2 (5 bases each). The V gene's germline CDR1 is KGHDR and CDR2 SFDVKD. V dropped 5 bases and J dropped 2 bases, with 9 bases sitting between them. This CDR3 is built from 13 residues.

The sample holds a few counts of this clonotype. This sequence joins TRBV3-1 and TRBJ2-3, with TRBD2 identical over 8 bases. Trimming removed 4 bases from V and 5 bases from J; junction bases left unmatched: 8. This CDR3 contains 15 residues. Germline V gene lookup returns CDR1 LGHDT and CDR2 YNNKEL (reference sequence). CDR3 residues: CASSPKAGGIDTQYF. The CDR3 DNA sequence: TGTGCCAGCAGCCCCAAGGCGGGGGGAATAGATACGCAGTATTTT.

This clonotype appeared a few times. This rearrangement joins TRBV7-8 to TRBJ1-2; perhaps TRBD1 as D (5 bases). Germline values: CDR1 SGHVS, CDR2 FQNEAQ. The CDR3 is 14 amino acids. V dropped 1 base and J dropped 5 bases, with 11 bases sitting between them. Written as DNA, the CDR3 is TGTGCCAGCAGCTTAGTGCAGGGCGGATATGGCTACACCTTC. This gives the protein CASSLVQGGYGYTF.

This clonotype has ten or more counts. The V call is TRBV18, the J call TRBJ1-1, with D perhaps TRBD1 (5 bases). Trimming cost V 3 bases and J 2 bases, with 13 bases left between them. Germline V gene data show CDR1 as KGHSH and CDR2 as LQKENI. This CDR3 is 15 amino acids long. CDR3 DNA sequence: TGTGCCAGCTCACCCTGGGACGGTAAAAACACTGAAGCTTTCTTT. Protein: CASSPWDGKNTEAFF.

This clonotype appeared a few times. The chain joins TRBV9 to TRBJ2-3, with unresolved D. This CDR3 contains 13 residues. CDR1 SGDLS and CDR2 YYNGEE come from the germline V gene. Trimming cost V 0 bases and J 5 bases, with 7 bases left between them. The CDR3 DNA reads as TGTGCCAGCAGCGTAGGTGTTGGAGATACGCAGTATTTT. This codes for CASSVGVGDTQYF.

The table lists this clonotype with many counts. The V call is TRBV3-1, the J call TRBJ2-1, with unresolved D. The V end lost 11 bases, the J end lost 4 bases, and 15 bases lay between the germline ends. Germline values: CDR1 LGHDT, CDR2 YNNKEL (reference sequence). The CDR3 is 13 residues long. The CDR3 spells CAVPPVLYNEQFF. The DNA for the CDR3 is TGTGCCGTCCCCCCGGTTTTATACAATGAGCAGTTCTTC.

This clonotype was counted only a few times. V is TRBV9 and J is TRBJ1-4; TRBD1 agrees at 7 bases. Per the germline V gene, CDR1 is SGDLS and CDR2 is YYNGEE. V was clipped by 0 bases and J by 5 bases; unmatched bases: 1. The CDR3 covers 14 residues. CDR3 bases: TGTGCCAGCAGCGTAGACAGGGGCAATGAAAAACTGTTTTTT. Amino acids: CASSVDRGNEKLFF.

This clonotype was detected ten times or more. The rearrangement links TRBV7-2 to TRBJ2-5; possibly TRBD1 for D (6 bases). With 0 bases removed from V and 4 bases from J, the gap between germline ends came to 12 bases. Germline V gene data show CDR1 as SGHTA and CDR2 as FQGNSA. The CDR3 has 15 amino acids. The CDR3: CASSLALNRAETQYF. The CDR3 coding sequence is TGTGCCAGCAGCTTAGCGCTCAACAGGGCAGAGACCCAGTACTTC.

The chain carries TRBV27 and TRBJ2-7; D assignment may be TRBD1 or TRBD2 (5 bases each). The CDR3 consists of 16 residues. Germline V gene data show CDR1 as MNHEY and CDR2 as SMNVEV (reference sequence). Trimming cost V 5 bases and J 0 bases, with 17 bases left between them. The CDR3 coding sequence is TGTGCCAGCAGTCCCCATGGGGACGGAAACTCCTACGAGCAGTACTTC. Translation gives CASSPHGDGNSYEQYF.

The V call is TRBV6-6, the J call TRBJ2-7; 7 bases line up with TRBD2. V lost 6 bases and J lost 3; bases outside the gene matches: 5. In germline, CDR1 is MNHNY, CDR2 SVGAGI (reference sequence). The length of the CDR3 is 13 residues. CDR3 amino acids: CASSHAGDYEQYF. DNA for the CDR3: TGTGCCAGCAGCCACGCGGGGGACTACGAGCAGTACTTC.

The rearrangement joins TRBV11-1 to TRBJ1-6; maybe TRBD1 (5 bases). Per germline, CDR1 SGHAT and CDR2 FQDESV (reference sequence). CDR3 size: 18 residues. V lost 5 bases, J lost 0 bases, and 17 bases lay in between. The CDR3 loop reads CASSAAQGKFSYNSPLHF. The CDR3 nucleotides read TGTGCCAGCAGCGCCGCCCAGGGAAAATTCTCCTATAATTCACCCCTCCACTTT. Drawing the rest from reference TRBV11-1 and TRBJ1-6, the complete variable domain is EAEVAQSPRYKITEKSQAVAFWCDPISGHATLYWYRQILGQGPELLVQFQDESVVDDSQLPKDRFSAERLKGVDSTLKIQPAELGDSAMYLCASSAAQGKFSYNSPLHFGNGTRLTVT.

This clonotype has a handful of counts. The chain links TRBV5-6 to TRBJ1-5; D may be TRBD1 (5 bases). This CDR3 spans 15 amino acids. CDR1 is SGHDT, CDR2 YYEEEE, per germline. The V gene lost 4 bases and the J gene lost 6 bases, with 17 bases spanning the gap. The CDR3 loop reads CASSPGPRSRQPQHF. CDR3 in DNA: TGTGCCAGCAGCCCGGGACCCAGGAGCCGTCAGCCCCAGCATTTT.

This clonotype was seen only a few times. This chain connects TRBV4-1 to TRBJ2-6; no definite D call. The length of the CDR3 is 16 residues. V dropped 0 bases and J dropped 1 base, with 7 bases sitting between them. Germline CDR1 reads MGHRA; CDR2 reads YSYEKL. CDR3 in DNA: TGCGCCAGCAGCCAAGATGGCGAGTCTGGGGCCAACGTCCTGACTTTC. Translated: CASSQDGESGANVLTF.

This clonotype came up many times. The chain couples TRBV20-1 to TRBJ2-5; D possibly corresponds to TRBD2 (7 bases). This CDR3 is 14 amino acids long. In germline, CDR1 is DFQATT, CDR2 SNEGSKA (reference sequence). V lost 5 bases and J lost 2, with 15 bases in between. The chain's CDR3 is CSAPGLGGQETQYF. The DNA of the CDR3 is TGCAGTGCTCCCGGACTAGGGGGACAAGAGACCCAGTACTTC.

This clonotype was observed many times. The chain carries TRBV7-9 and TRBJ2-1; a possible D gene is TRBD1 (6 bases). V dropped 2 bases and J dropped 3 bases, with 17 bases sitting between them. Germline CDR1 reads SEHNR; CDR2 reads FQNEAQ (reference sequence). This CDR3 is built from 17 residues. CDR3 amino acids: CASSLTYGTGHYNEQFF. The CDR3, as DNA: TGTGCCAGCAGCTTAACCTACGGAACAGGGCACTACAATGAGCAGTTCTTC.

The chain recombines TRBV20-1 with TRBJ2-5, with D possibly TRBD1 on 5 matching bases. The germline CDR1 and CDR2 sequences are DFQATT and SNEGSKA (reference sequence). The CDR3 contains 15 residues. V was pared by 3 bases and J by 1 base, with 15 bases between. CDR3 nucleotide sequence: TGCAGTGCTAGGGAAGGTAGGGGTCCCCAAGAGACCCAGTACTTC. Translated, it gives CSAREGRGPQETQYF.

The sample holds many counts of this clonotype. The V and J genes are TRBV4-2 and TRBJ2-7; TRBD2 is a possible D gene (7 bases). V was shortened by 0 bases and J by 4 bases, with 13 bases between the two germline ends. The V gene's germline CDR1 is LGHNA and CDR2 YNFKEQ. The CDR3 loop spans 15 amino acids. CDR3 DNA: TGTGCCAGCAGCCAAGAGTACGCGGGGGCGTACGAGCAGTACTTC. Protein sequence: CASSQEYAGAYEQYF.

The table lists this clonotype with many counts. V gene TRBV28 combines with J gene TRBJ2-7; 14 bases align to TRBD2. Germline V lookup: CDR1 MDHEN, CDR2 SYDVKM. The CDR3 runs to 17 residues. V lost 5 bases, J lost 3 bases, and 9 bases stayed unmatched. This CDR3 reads CASSPPGLAGGHYEQYF. CDR3 in DNA: TGTGCCAGCAGTCCCCCAGGACTAGCGGGGGGACACTACGAGCAGTACTTC.

This clonotype was counted ten times or more. The CDR3 DNA reads TGCAGCGTTGATGGGTTCCGGGAGACCCAGTACTTC. It translates to CSVDGFRETQYF. The chain uses TRBV29-1 and TRBJ2-5; D uncertain. V was clipped by 3 bases and J by 5 bases, with 10 bases between them. The germline V gene has CDR1 SQVTM and CDR2 ANQGSEA. The CDR3 consists of 12 residues.

This rearrangement joins TRBV9 to TRBJ2-2; the D gene could be TRBD1 or TRBD2 (5 bases each). The CDR3 runs to 16 residues. Germline loops: CDR1 SGDLS, CDR2 YYNGEE. Trimming left V 4 bases short and J 0 bases short, with 13 bases between. CDR3 sequence (DNA): TGTGCCAGCAGCCTGAGGGGCACCGCGAACACCGGGGAGCTGTTTTTT. It translates to CASSLRGTANTGELFF.

There are many counts of this clonotype. The chain has TRBV3-1 and TRBJ2-7; possible D gene TRBD2, 7 bases. V lost 3 bases, J lost 6 bases, and 15 bases lay in between. The V gene's germline CDR1 is LGHDT and CDR2 YNNKEL (reference sequence). The CDR3 sequence is 14 residues long. CDR3 amino acids: CASSQRGGRSEQYF. CDR3 coding DNA: TGTGCCAGCAGCCAGAGGGGGGGTCGCAGCGAGCAGTACTTC.

This sequence joins TRBV5-5 and TRBJ1-5; no clear D gene. This CDR3 comprises 12 residues. From germline, CDR1 is SGHKS and CDR2 YYEKEE (reference sequence). V lost 0 bases to trimming and J lost 9 bases, with 7 bases between them. CDR3 loop: CASSLGTMPQHF. The CDR3 DNA reads TGTGCCAGCAGCTTGGGTACCATGCCCCAGCATTTT. The full variable domain, completed using reference TRBV5-5 and TRBJ1-5, is DAGVTQSPTHLIKTRGQQVTLRCSPISGHKSVSWYQQVLGQGPQFIFQYYEKEERGRGNFPDRFSARQFPNYSSELNVNALLLGDSALYLCASSLGTMPQHFGDGTRLSIL.

In this sample, this clonotype turned up many times. The chain has TRBV11-2 and TRBJ1-2; a possible D gene is TRBD1 (6 bases). Germline CDR1 SGHAT, CDR2 FQNNGV. The CDR3 is 14 residues long. Deletions cut 5 bases from V and 5 bases from J, with 15 bases between. CDR3 sequence: CASSPITGQYGYTF. CDR3 DNA: TGTGCCAGCAGCCCTATTACAGGGCAATATGGCTACACCTTC.